The 2 T cell receptor beta chains in this list originate from one sample, sequenced in a study of blood T cell repertoires in COVID-19. Clones were sequenced by immunoSEQ multiplex PCR, and TCRdb holds only the in-frame ones, with some missing. The table lists about 47,000 clones, around 85% of them singletons. The material sequenced was peripheral blood. Receptor source: a man in his fifties with acute or convalescent COVID-19.

The chain links TRBV11-2 to TRBJ2-2, with 8 positions matching TRBD2. Unmatched junction bases numbered 8, after V lost 1 base and J lost 4 bases. Germline lookup yields CDR1 SGHAT and CDR2 FQNNGV. The CDR3 has 17 residues. CDR3 nucleotide sequence: TGTGCCAGCAGCTTAGCTTCCCCCGGGACTAGCACCGGGGAGCTGTTTTTT. Protein sequence: CASSLASPGTSTGELFF.

The V and J genes are TRBV9 and TRBJ2-1, with TRBD2 matching over 13 bases. The CDR3 loop spans 16 amino acids. Germline V gene lookup returns CDR1 SGDLS and CDR2 YYNGEE. Losses at the gene ends were 0 bases for V and 9 bases for J; bases not matched to a gene: 6. The CDR3 here is CASSVAGLAGVSEQFF. As DNA, the CDR3 is TGTGCCAGCAGCGTAGCCGGACTAGCGGGAGTGAGTGAGCAGTTCTTC.